This T cell receptor beta chain was obtained from a study of beta chain features in type 1 diabetes. With 5 bases removed from V and 1 base from J, the gap between germline ends came to 11 bases. The germline V gene encodes CDR1 SGHTA and CDR2 FQGNSA. The CDR3 is made up of 14 amino acids. Study observations and caveats: Among patients with Type 1 diabetes, TCRB CDR3s were moderately but significantly shorter in every one of the four CD4+ subsets.

Every bit of the isolated RNA underwent reverse transcription, so sequencing read expressed TCRB transcripts. This table comes from immunoSEQ multiplex PCR, and its TCRdb copy is limited to in-frame clones, with some not included. The table has roughly 340,000 clones, about 14% seen once; the top ten hold roughly 0.015%. This clone turned up a few times. Its specificity is unknown. The receptor was isolated from a woman aged 18 to 35 with type 1 diabetes. The genes are TRBV7-2 and TRBJ1-2; D remains ambiguous. Sequencing was done on a sample of naive CD4+ T cells from blood. The CDR3 DNA follows: TGTGCCAGCAGCGCTAGGACTGATAACTATGGCTACACCTTC. As protein: CASSARTDNYGYTF. The full variable domain, its missing parts supplied by reference TRBV7-2 and TRBJ1-2, is GAGVSQSPSNKVTEKGKDVELRCDPISGHTALYWYRQSLGQGLEFLIYFQGNSAPDKSGLPSDRFSAERTGGSVSTLTIQRTQQEDSAVYLCASSARTDNYGYTFGSGTRLTVV.